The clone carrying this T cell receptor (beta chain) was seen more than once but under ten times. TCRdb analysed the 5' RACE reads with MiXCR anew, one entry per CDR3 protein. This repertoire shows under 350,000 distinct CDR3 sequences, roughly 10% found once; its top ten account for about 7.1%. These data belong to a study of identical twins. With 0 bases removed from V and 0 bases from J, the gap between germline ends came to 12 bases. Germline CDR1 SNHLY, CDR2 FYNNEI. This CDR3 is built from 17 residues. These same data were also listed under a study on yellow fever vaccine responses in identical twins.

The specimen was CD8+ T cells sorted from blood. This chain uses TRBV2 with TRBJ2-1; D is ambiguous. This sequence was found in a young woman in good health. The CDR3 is CASSEAGLGRSYNEQFF. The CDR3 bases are TGTGCCAGCAGTGAAGCGGGGTTGGGCCGCTCCTACAATGAGCAGTTCTTC.